Sequencing of this T cell receptor (beta chain) was carried out in a study of cytomegalovirus exposure and HLA in healthy donors. Use of 60 Vbeta and 13 Jbeta primers characterized the PCR. Measured with immunoSEQ multiplex PCR; TCRdb has only the in-frame clones, and not every one. The repertoire has 150,000 to 200,000 clones, around two thirds of them found once; the top ten carry roughly 2.9%. Comment on this clone: Its antigen remains unknown.

V lost 3 bases, J lost 9 bases, and 10 bases lay in between. This CDR3 contains 12 residues. The germline V gene has CDR1 SGDLS and CDR2 YYNGEE. General observations from the study: It was likely that a cluster of highly shared sequence variants was a sequencing artifact. The study labeled fewer than 200 TCR beta chains cytomegalovirus-associated. Reports showed the classifier diagnosing cytomegalovirus status with high specificity and sensitivity. Analyses of presence/absence relied on an assumption of roughly uniform sequencing depth across donors.

This TCR was recovered from a middle-aged man in good health and CMV-seronegative. The sequenced sample was PBMCs. This chain connects TRBV9 to TRBJ2-1; tentative D call: TRBD2 (5 bases). The CDR3 spells CASSGSVGEQFF. The CDR3 nucleotides read TGTGCCAGCAGCGGTAGCGTGGGTGAGCAGTTCTTC.